These 10 T cell receptor beta chains were all obtained from the same sample, sequenced in a study of blood T cell repertoires in COVID-19. Clones were read by immunoSEQ multiplex PCR, and TCRdb kept only the in-frame ones, dropping some. The data show around 200,000 clones, under 85% seen once. The sample taken for sequencing was peripheral blood. The receptors originated from an elderly woman with acute or convalescent COVID-19.

V and J are TRBV11-2 and TRBJ2-7; tentative D call: TRBD1 (5 bases). V was clipped by 3 bases and J by 3 bases, with 12 bases between them. The CDR3 runs 14 residues. Germline CDR1 and CDR2: SGHAT and FQNNGV. For the CDR3, the DNA is TGTGCCAGCAGCTTCCCTGGTAGGGGCTACGAGCAGTACTTC. Translated: CASSFPGRGYEQYF.

The J gene is TRBJ2-3, the V gene TRBV30; D might be TRBD1 (5 bases). Germline values: CDR1 GTSNPN, CDR2 SVGIG (reference sequence). The CDR3 totals 11 residues. V lost 2 bases, J lost 14 bases, and 14 bases lay in between. In DNA form, the CDR3 reads TGTGCCTGGAGTCAGGGATTTCAGGGGTATTTT. Encoded protein: CAWSQGFQGYF.

This chain joins TRBV6-4 and TRBJ2-3, with TRBD1 matching 7 bases. This CDR3 has 16 residues. Trimming cost V 0 bases and J 3 bases; bases outside gene matches: 6. The V gene's germline CDR1 is MRHNA and CDR2 SNTAGT. Written as DNA, the CDR3 is TGTGCCAGCAGTGACTCGGCCACAGGGGCGACAGATACGCAGTATTTT. It encodes CASSDSATGATDTQYF.

The rearrangement uses TRBV6-5 and TRBJ2-7; D is unclear. Germline-derived CDR1 and CDR2 are MNHEY and SVGAGI. The CDR3 totals 13 residues. V was shortened by 6 bases and J by 0 bases, with 9 bases between the two germline ends. The CDR3 coding sequence is TGTGCCAGCAGCCTTTCGGGCTCCTACGAGCAGTACTTC. Protein product: CASSLSGSYEQYF.

This clone occurred a few times. This chain uses TRBV5-1 with TRBJ1-2; no definite D call. The germline V and J ends were trimmed by 4 bases and 5 bases, with 15 bases remaining between them. The CDR3 is 14 amino acids. CDR1 SGHRS and CDR2 YFSETQ come from the germline V gene. The CDR3 loop reads CASSPRRDAYGYTF. The CDR3 DNA is TGCGCCAGCAGCCCCCGACGGGATGCTTATGGCTACACCTTC.

The rearrangement joins TRBV5-6 to TRBJ1-1; the match to TRBD1 covers 7 bases. The CDR3 covers 15 residues. Losses at the gene ends were 4 bases for V and 7 bases for J; bases not matched to a gene: 13. Germline V gives CDR1 SGHDT, CDR2 YYEEEE. DNA for the CDR3: TGTGCCAGCAGCCGGGGACAGCGCATTGGGGGTGAAGCTTTCTTT. It codes for CASSRGQRIGGEAFF.

The chain has TRBV5-1 and TRBJ2-1; the match to TRBD1 covers 7 bases. The CDR3 extends over 13 amino acids. Germline V gene lookup returns CDR1 SGHRS and CDR2 YFSETQ. The V gene end was trimmed by 4 bases and the J gene end by 7 bases; junction bases not matched to a gene: 5. The CDR3 nucleotides read TGCGCCAGCAGCCCTCTGACAGGGAATGAGCAGTTCTTC. It translates to CASSPLTGNEQFF.

This clone was picked up a small number of times. The sample has other DNA sequences that encode this CDR3 too. The chain is built from TRBV5-5 and TRBJ1-4; D is unresolved. CDR1 is SGHKS and CDR2 is YYEKEE in the germline V gene (reference sequence). Trimming removed 0 bases at V and 0 bases at J, with 6 bases between. The CDR3 totals 15 residues. The CDR3 bases are TGTGCCAGCAGCTTGGCGGTCGCAACTAATGAAAAACTGTTTTTT. Residues: CASSLAVATNEKLFF.

V is TRBV19 and J is TRBJ2-5, with 9 bases lining up with TRBD2. CDR3 length: 15 residues. Germline assignment: CDR1 LNHDA and CDR2 SQIVND (reference sequence). V gave up 5 bases and J gave up 1 base; unmatched junction bases: 5. CDR3: CASSWGGGAQETQYF. The CDR3 coding sequence is TGTGCCAGTAGTTGGGGCGGGGGGGCCCAAGAGACCCAGTACTTC.

This chain connects TRBV7-8 to TRBJ2-7, with 7 bases matching TRBD1. This CDR3 is built from 14 residues. Trimming cost V 6 bases and J 2 bases; bases outside gene matches: 7. Germline V gene lookup returns CDR1 SGHVS and CDR2 FQNEAQ. CDR3 bases: TGTGCCAGCAGTCGCGGACAGGATCCCTACGAGCAGTACTTC. Amino acids: CASSRGQDPYEQYF.